Listed below are T cell receptor beta chains from one sample, sequenced in a study of chemoradiotherapy in HPV16-positive cancers. Only in-frame clones appear in the TCRdb table, and some are missing; sequencing was by immunoSEQ multiplex PCR. The sample carries roughly 4,000 clones, 70% to 80% recorded once. The sample here was tumor tissue, taken from a patient who underwent chemoradiotherapy. These receptor sequences come from a human donor with HPV-associated anogenital cancer. The CDR3 runs from the conserved cysteine through the conserved F or W. A D gene is named only where the DNA matches it firmly. Clone size is stated in some rows and not others, as once, few, many or a class when expanded.

-	TRBV28	-	TRBJ1-4	CASFHNEKLFF	TGTGCCAGCTTTCACAATGAAAAACTGTTTTTT
-	TRBV11-3	-	TRBJ2-3	CASSWTFCPTDTQYF	TGTGCCAGCAGCTGGACCTTTTGCCCCACAGATACGCAGTATTTT
once	TRBV6-1	TRBD1	TRBJ2-5	CASSWDSWRKETQYF	TGTGCCAGCAGTTGGGACAGCTGGAGAAAAGAGACCCAGTACTTC
-	TRBV9	-	TRBJ1-1	CASSAWTAKNTEAFF	TGTGCCAGCAGCGCGTGGACAGCCAAAAACACTGAAGCTTTCTTT
-	TRBV28	TRBD1	TRBJ1-2	CASSWGRGLYGYTF	TGTGCCAGCAGTTGGGGCAGGGGGCTCTATGGCTACACCTTC
-	TRBV6-5	-	TRBJ1-5	CASKKRTGNQPQHF	TGTGCCAGCAAGAAGAGGACGGGCAATCAGCCCCAGCATTTT
few	TRBV5-1	-	TRBJ2-1	CASTDIVGSYNEQFF	TGCGCCAGCACTGATATAGTGGGGTCCTACAATGAGCAGTTCTTC
-	TRBV7-6	-	TRBJ2-3	CASSSPWDTQYF	TGTGCCAGCAGTTCCCCGTGGGATACGCAGTATTTT
-	TRBV10-3	-	TRBJ2-7	CAISESFGVSSAYEQYF	TGTGCCATCAGTGAGTCATTTGGAGTTTCCTCCGCCTACGAGCAGTACTTC
-	TRBV6-1	-	TRBJ1-4	CASSDGTPLAGEKLFF	TGTGCCAGCAGTGACGGGACTCCGCTTGCGGGGGAAAAACTGTTTTTT
few	TRBV30	-	TRBJ1-4	CAWSPWGSNEKLFF	TGTGCCTGGAGTCCCTGGGGTTCCAATGAAAAACTGTTTTTT
-	TRBV30	-	TRBJ2-7	CAWSGKSTKLEQYF	TGTGCCTGGAGTGGGAAAAGTACAAAACTCGAGCAGTACTTC
-	TRBV18	-	TRBJ1-1	CASSSDRNTEAFF	TGTGCCAGCTCATCCGACAGGAACACTGAAGCTTTCTTT
-	TRBV28	-	TRBJ1-1	CASISLLAGSEAFF	TGTGCCAGCATCTCACTTCTTGCGGGGAGTGAAGCTTTCTTT
once	TRBV27	TRBD2	TRBJ2-1	CASSFMRARGSSYNEQFF	TGTGCCAGCAGTTTTATGCGGGCGCGGGGGAGCTCCTACAATGAGCAGTTCTTC
-	TRBV7-3	-	TRBJ1-6	CASSANVGSPLHF	TGTGCCAGCAGCGCCAATGTTGGGTCACCCCTCCACTTT
-	TRBV28	-	TRBJ2-3	CASSSVGLSEVDTQYF	TGTGCCAGCAGTTCTGTGGGACTCTCTGAGGTGGATACGCAGTATTTT
-	TRBV9	-	TRBJ2-1	CASSEDNRPFYNEQFF	TGTGCCAGCAGCGAGGACAACCGCCCCTTCTACAATGAGCAGTTCTTC
-	TRBV5-1	-	TRBJ2-4	CASRQSGGKNIQYF	TGCGCCAGCAGACAGTCAGGAGGCAAAAACATTCAGTACTTC
-	TRBV29-1	-	TRBJ1-2	CSVGDQGRGYTF	TGCAGTGTAGGAGACCAGGGGCGCGGCTACACCTTC
few	TRBV7-3	-	TRBJ2-3	CASSLDGTSTDTQYF	TGTGCCAGCAGCTTAGACGGTACTAGCACAGATACGCAGTATTTT
-	TRBV10-3	TRBD1	TRBJ2-3	CAISGQGANTQYF	TGTGCCATCAGTGGACAGGGGGCAAATACGCAGTATTTT
few	TRBV29-1	TRBD1	TRBJ2-7	CSVGPGQNYEQYF	TGCAGCGTTGGGCCGGGACAGAACTACGAGCAGTACTTC
-	TRBV4-2	-	TRBJ2-7	CASSPQGQALEQYF	TGTGCCAGCAGCCCCCAGGGGCAGGCCCTCGAGCAGTACTTC
-	TRBV6-1	-	TRBJ2-3	CASRWGSTDTQYF	TGTGCCAGCAGGTGGGGTTCCACAGATACGCAGTATTTT
-	TRBV18	-	TRBJ2-5	CASSPSSTQETQYF	TGTGCCAGCTCACCAAGTTCGACCCAAGAGACCCAGTACTTC
-	TRBV2	-	TRBJ2-5	CASSDRLGETQYF	TGTGCCAGCAGTGACAGGTTAGGAGAGACCCAGTACTTC
-	TRBV6-5	-	TRBJ1-6	CASSLDGSSYNSPLHF	TGTGCCAGCAGTTTGGACGGGAGCTCCTATAATTCACCCCTCCACTTT
-	TRBV7-9	-	TRBJ2-7	CASSLGGHSYEQYF	TGTGCCAGCAGCTTAGGGGGACACTCCTACGAGCAGTACTTC
-	TRBV7-8	-	TRBJ2-2	CASSLDEVNAEDHTGELFF	TGTGCCAGCAGCTTAGACGAGGTGAATGCCGAGGATCACACCGGGGAGCTGTTTTTT
-	TRBV7-9	TRBD2	TRBJ2-5	CASSPALAGGETQYF	TGTGCCAGCAGCCCAGCCCTAGCGGGGGGAGAGACCCAGTACTTC
few	TRBV6-1	-	TRBJ2-7	CASSEAKIYEQYF	TGTGCCAGCAGTGAAGCAAAAATCTACGAGCAGTACTTC
few	TRBV5-1	TRBD2	TRBJ2-1	CASTDGLAAYGGEQFF	TGCGCCAGCACCGATGGACTAGCGGCCTATGGGGGTGAGCAGTTCTTC
-	TRBV4-2	TRBD1	TRBJ2-7	CASSQSDRGRNEQYF	TGTGCCAGCAGCCAATCGGACAGGGGCCGAAACGAGCAGTACTTC
-	TRBV19	-	TRBJ1-5	CASSMSVGGYQPQHF	TGTGCCAGTAGTATGTCGGTCGGGGGGTATCAGCCCCAGCATTTT
-	TRBV14	-	TRBJ2-7	CASSPSFDEQYF	TGTGCCAGCAGCCCAAGCTTTGACGAGCAGTACTTC
-	TRBV29-1	-	TRBJ2-1	CSVGSYNEQFF	TGCAGCGTTGGCTCCTACAATGAGCAGTTCTTC
-	TRBV7-7	TRBD2	TRBJ2-5	CASSRGLARTSETQYF	TGTGCTAGCAGCCGCGGACTAGCTAGGACCTCGGAGACCCAGTACTTC
-	TRBV6-1	-	TRBJ2-7	CASSDEYEQYF	TGTGCCAGCAGTGACGAGTACGAGCAGTACTTC